The clone carrying this TCR beta chain was counted a single time. The data derive from a study of CD8+ T cells in alopecia areata. This CDR3 is built from 16 residues. Germline values: CDR1 SGHAT, CDR2 FQNNGV. V was shortened by 5 bases and J by 8 bases, with 22 bases between the two germline ends. TCR sequencing used cDNA made by reverse transcription of extracted RNA. The data were produced by immunoSEQ multiplex PCR, yet TCRdb's version contains in-frame clones alone and is incomplete. The table includes around 140,000 clones, around 87% detected once. The chain is built from TRBV11-2 and TRBJ2-1, with a tentative D call TRBD1 (7 bases). The sequences come from CD8+ T cells sorted from blood, collected at week 0. This clonotype originated in a human donor with alopecia areata. Here the CDR3 reads CASSTPSTGRGDEQFF. CDR3 DNA: TGTGCCAGCAGCACCCCGTCGACAGGGCGGGGCGATGAGCAGTTCTTC.